Here is one TCR beta chain with its context. Its antigen is not identified. This record belongs to a study of identical twins. In every case, the donor was a healthy Caucasian. V lost 0 bases to trimming and J lost 4 bases, with 13 bases between them. Germline CDR1 and CDR2: LGHNA and YSLEER. CDR3 length equals 15 residues. One entry per CDR3 protein, called by TCRdb with MiXCR from the 5' RACE reads. The data hold approximately 230,000 distinct CDR3 sequences, with approximately 7.1% observed a single time. Overall study findings and caveats: There were fewer insertions in abundant cord blood beta clonotypes, but memory repertoires showed no such pattern.

The sample was also linked to a second study, of T cells expressing NK-cell markers. This second report adds: One of the eight sequenced donors was seronegative, whereas the other seven were HCMV-seropositive.

The receptor was derived from a woman aged 18-29 years in good health. The sample was CD8+ T cells sorted from blood. This chain joins TRBV4-3 and TRBJ2-7, with unresolved D. Written as DNA, the CDR3 is TGCGCCAGCAGCCAAGAATACCCCCACACGTACGAGCAGTACTTC. This sequence encodes CASSQEYPHTYEQYF.